A selection of T cell receptor beta chains follows, all from one sample in a study of cytomegalovirus exposure and HLA in healthy donors. Libraries were prepared by immunoSEQ multiplex PCR; TCRdb keeps only in-frame clonotypes and omits some of them. The sample comprises around 120,000 clones, around 80% of which are singletons, and just over 1% rests with the top ten. The sample comprised PBMCs. The receptor source for this set is a human donor in good health. The CDR3 runs from the conserved cysteine through the conserved F or W. D genes are given only for firm matches. Clone size is stated in some rows and not others, as once, few, many or a class when expanded.

>16|TRBV15|-|-|TRBJ2-7
CATSSSTYLYSYEQYF
TGTGCCACCTCGTCATCAACGTACCTCTACTCCTACGAGCAGTACTTC
>13|TRBV6-1|-|-|TRBJ1-3
CASRGLPGNTIYF
TGTGCCAGCAGGGGACTTCCTGGAAACACCATATATTTT
>13|TRBV2|-|TRBD2|TRBJ2-1
CASHGTSLNEQFF
TGTGCCAGCCACGGGACTAGCCTCAATGAGCAGTTCTTC
>18|TRBV4-1|few|TRBD2|TRBJ2-6
CASSPWTSGASGANVLTF
TGCGCCAGCAGCCCCTGGACTAGCGGGGCCTCTGGGGCCAACGTCCTGACTTTC
>12|TRBV18|-|TRBD1|TRBJ2-7
CASSPDRAEQYF
TGTGCCAGCTCACCGGACAGGGCCGAGCAGTACTTC
>16|TRBV11-2|-|-|TRBJ1-3
CASSSAGPLSGNTIYF
TGTGCCAGCAGCTCAGCGGGTCCCCTCTCTGGAAACACCATATATTTT
>12|TRBV6-1|-|-|TRBJ2-1
CASSYRGNEQFF
TGTGCCAGCAGTTATCGAGGCAATGAGCAGTTCTTC
>18|TRBV4-2|few|-|TRBJ1-1
CASSQEIGYGRVNTEAFF
TGTGCCAGCAGCCAAGAGATAGGGTACGGGCGGGTGAACACTGAAGCTTTCTTT
>14|TRBV5-8|-|-|TRBJ1-1
CASSQDRGQDEAFF
TGTGCCAGCAGCCAAGATAGGGGCCAAGATGAAGCTTTCTTT
>16|TRBV7-9|-|TRBD1|TRBJ2-5
CSSSLDGRQGGETQYF
TGTTCCAGCAGCTTAGATGGGCGACAGGGGGGGGAGACCCAGTACTTC
>16|TRBV7-9|-|TRBD1|TRBJ2-5
CASSPPTGGLQETQYF
TGTGCCAGCAGCCCGCCGACAGGGGGATTACAAGAGACCCAGTACTTC
>17|TRBV27|-|-|TRBJ1-2
CASSLSRTEDPHYGYTF
TGTGCCAGCAGTTTATCCCGGACAGAAGATCCACACTATGGCTACACCTTC
>15|TRBV11-2|once|-|TRBJ2-3
CASSLGAGLTDTQYF
TGTGCCAGCAGCTTAGGGGCGGGACTCACAGATACGCAGTATTTT
>16|TRBV13|-|TRBD2|TRBJ2-5
CASSPRAGGPGETQYF
TGTGCCAGCAGCCCGAGAGCGGGGGGGCCGGGAGAGACCCAGTACTTC
>16|TRBV5-1|-|-|TRBJ1-2
CASSFSYAGTDYGYTF
TGCGCCAGCAGCTTCTCCTATGCAGGGACTGACTATGGCTACACCTTC
>16|TRBV5-4|once|-|TRBJ2-4
CASSLGPRILENIQYF
TGTGCCAGCAGCTTGGGCCCAAGGATATTGGAGAACATTCAGTACTTC
>15|TRBV7-8|-|-|TRBJ2-7
CASSLYPRESYEQYF
TGTGCCAGCAGCTTATACCCCAGGGAATCCTACGAGCAGTACTTC
>14|TRBV19|once|-|TRBJ1-2
CASTAGTNNYGYTF
TGTGCCAGTACCGCCGGGACAAATAACTATGGCTACACCTTC
>14|TRBV2|-|-|TRBJ1-2
CASSVTLTGYGYTF
TGTGCCAGCAGTGTAACTCTTACCGGCTATGGCTACACCTTC
>14|TRBV10-1|-|-|TRBJ2-2
CASSERFDTGELFF
TGCGCCAGCAGTGAGCGGTTCGACACCGGGGAGCTGTTTTTT
>15|TRBV12-5|-|TRBD1|TRBJ2-7
CASGLGGQGPYEQYF
TGTGCTAGTGGTTTGGGGGGACAGGGTCCCTACGAGCAGTACTTC
>15|TRBV2|once|-|TRBJ1-4
CASSDWGSTNEKLFF
TGTGCCAGCAGTGATTGGGGCAGTACTAATGAAAAACTGTTTTTT
>16|TRBV4-2|-|TRBD1|TRBJ1-3
CASSQADRDSGNTIYF
TGTGCCAGCAGCCAAGCTGACAGGGACTCTGGAAACACCATATATTTT
>15|TRBV7-2|-|-|TRBJ1-2
CASSLEQASYYGYTF
TGTGCCAGCAGCTTAGAACAGGCGTCGTACTATGGCTACACCTTC
>16|TRBV28|-|TRBD1|TRBJ1-1
CASSLDRGRVNTEAFF
TGTGCCAGCAGTCTGGACAGGGGGCGGGTGAACACTGAAGCTTTCTTT
>12|TRBV21-1|-|-|TRBJ2-1
CASSIPFNEQFF
TGTGCCAGCAGCATCCCTTTCAATGAGCAGTTCTTC
>13|TRBV6-5|few|-|TRBJ1-1
CASSYSGGTEAFF
TGTGCCAGCAGTTACTCGGGGGGCACTGAAGCTTTCTTT
>13|TRBV28|-|-|TRBJ1-2
CASKPRLFYGYTF
TGTGCCAGCAAACCGCGACTTTTCTATGGCTACACCTTC
>15|TRBV6-6|once|-|TRBJ1-5
CASSKDSWDNQPQHF
TGTGCCAGCAGTAAGGACAGCTGGGATAATCAGCCCCAGCATTTT
>14|TRBV7-9|-|TRBD1|TRBJ2-1
CASSLGGTGYEQFF
TGTGCCAGCAGCTTAGGTGGGACAGGGTATGAGCAGTTCTTC
>15|TRBV7-6|-|-|TRBJ1-1
CASSLLGRVGTEAFF
TGTGCCAGCAGCCTTTTAGGCAGGGTTGGTACTGAAGCTTTCTTT
>13|TRBV4-3|-|-|TRBJ1-1
CASSQITTTEAFF
TGCGCCAGCAGTCAAATTACTACTACTGAAGCTTTCTTT
>13|TRBV6-1|-|-|TRBJ2-7
CASSEWQGNEQYF
TGTGCCAGCAGTGAATGGCAGGGTAACGAGCAGTACTTC
>15|TRBV7-9|-|TRBD1|TRBJ1-4
CASSSPTGVGEKLFF
TGTGCCAGCAGCTCCCCGACAGGGGTAGGGGAAAAACTGTTTTTT
>15|TRBV6-6|few|TRBD2|TRBJ2-1
CASSYLAGGPNEQFF
TGTGCCAGCAGTTACCTAGCGGGGGGGCCGAATGAGCAGTTCTTC
>17|TRBV19|-|-|TRBJ1-2
CASSIDYTNTGLSGYTF
TGTGCCAGTAGTATAGACTATACAAATACGGGACTCTCTGGCTACACCTTC
>14|TRBV19|few|-|TRBJ1-4
CASSIQGRDEKLFF
TGTGCCAGTAGTATACAGGGAAGAGACGAAAAACTGTTTTTT
>15|TRBV5-5|-|TRBD1|TRBJ2-7
CASSLPGQGAYEQYF
TGTGCCAGCAGCTTACCGGGACAGGGGGCCTACGAGCAGTACTTC
>15|TRBV16|-|-|TRBJ2-7
CASSGLGGRTYEQYF
TGTGCCAGCAGCGGATTGGGTGGCAGGACCTACGAGCAGTACTTC
>16|TRBV18|-|-|TRBJ1-3
CASSERAGHSGNTIYF
TGTGCCAGCTCGGAACGGGCAGGACACTCTGGAAACACCATATATTTT
>12|TRBV6-5|few|-|TRBJ1-2
CGTVDSYYGYTF
TGTGGAACCGTGGACAGTTACTATGGCTACACCTTC
>15|TRBV7-8|-|TRBD1|TRBJ1-5
CASSSGGQNNQPQHF
TGTGCCAGCAGCTCCGGGGGACAGAACAATCAGCCCCAGCATTTT
>17|TRBV28|-|-|TRBJ2-4
CASSLEPGPTNKNIQYF
TGTGCCAGCAGTTTAGAGCCAGGGCCTACAAATAAAAACATTCAGTACTTC
>18|TRBV5-1|-|TRBD2|TRBJ2-1
CASSLLAGVTSSYNEQFF
TGCGCCAGCAGCTTGCTAGCGGGGGTTACCAGCTCCTACAATGAGCAGTTCTTC
>12|TRBV7-2|-|-|TRBJ1-2
CATAEGGYGYTF
TGTGCCACCGCTGAAGGGGGCTATGGCTACACCTTC
>15|TRBV5-4|once|TRBD2|TRBJ2-7
CASSLGTSRGYEQYF
TGTGCCAGCAGCTTGGGGACTAGTCGGGGTTACGAGCAGTACTTC
>15|TRBV28|once|-|TRBJ1-5
CASRRTLGLNQPQHF
TGTGCCAGCAGGCGAACCCTGGGACTTAATCAGCCCCAGCATTTT
>14|TRBV12-5|-|-|TRBJ1-2
CASGLGGARNGYTF
TGTGCTAGTGGTCTCGGGGGGGCAAGGAATGGCTACACCTTC
>14|TRBV5-6|-|-|TRBJ2-5
CASRFLAAKETQYF
TGTGCCAGCAGGTTCTTAGCGGCTAAAGAGACCCAGTACTTC
>15|TRBV9|-|-|TRBJ2-1
CASSPETGRYNEQFF
TGTGCCAGCAGCCCCGAGACAGGCAGGTACAATGAGCAGTTCTTC
>17|TRBV7-9|few|TRBD1|TRBJ1-1
CASSLTGGGGRNTEAFF
TGTGCCAGCAGCCTTACAGGGGGCGGGGGTCGGAACACTGAAGCTTTCTTT
>15|TRBV19|-|-|TRBJ2-3
CAVPPPGQRTDTQYF
TGTGCCGTACCCCCACCGGGACAACGCACAGATACGCAGTATTTT
>15|TRBV11-2|once|-|TRBJ2-2
CASSLAAGTTGELFF
TGTGCCAGCAGCTTAGCCGCAGGAACGACCGGGGAGCTGTTTTTT